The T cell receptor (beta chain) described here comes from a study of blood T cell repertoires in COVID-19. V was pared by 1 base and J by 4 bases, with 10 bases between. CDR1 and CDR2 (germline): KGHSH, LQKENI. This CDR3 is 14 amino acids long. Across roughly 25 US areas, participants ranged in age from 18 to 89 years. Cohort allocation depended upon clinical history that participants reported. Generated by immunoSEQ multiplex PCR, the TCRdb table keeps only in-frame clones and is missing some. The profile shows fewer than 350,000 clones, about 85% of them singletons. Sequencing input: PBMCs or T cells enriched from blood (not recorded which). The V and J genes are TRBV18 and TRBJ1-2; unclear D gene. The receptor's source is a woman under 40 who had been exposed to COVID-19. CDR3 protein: CASSPRGLRYGYTF. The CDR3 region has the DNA TGTGCCAGCTCACCACGAGGGCTCCGCTATGGCTACACCTTC.